This record concerns one T cell receptor beta chain sequence. The sample originates from a study of blood T cell repertoires in COVID-19. Background on the study: Collection of acute and convalescent COVID-19 samples took place in the United States, Italy and Spain. Sample material is recorded as cDNA or gDNA derived from T cells, B-cell-depleted T cells, or PBMCs.

The CDR3 has 16 amino acids. V was shortened by 3 bases and J by 0 bases, with 15 bases between the two germline ends. The V gene's germline CDR1 is GTSNPN and CDR2 SVGIG (reference sequence). Original processing notes: Reference gene primers were amplified, and this amplification served to estimate nucleated cell counts. Clones were sequenced by immunoSEQ multiplex PCR, and TCRdb holds only the in-frame ones, with some missing. V, J and clone size were drawn from that table, and D and trimming were deduced from the DNA. The table includes approximately 130,000 clones, 60% to 85% detected once. The rearrangement joins TRBV30 to TRBJ1-3; TRBD1 is a possible D gene (6 bases). The sample comprised peripheral blood. This TCR came from a man older than 75 with acute or convalescent COVID-19. Here the CDR3 reads CAWSWRGRLSGNTIYF. In DNA form, the CDR3 reads TGTGCCTGGAGCTGGCGGGGGCGGCTCTCTGGAAACACCATATATTTT.